This T cell receptor beta chain originates from a study of blood T cell repertoires in COVID-19. Participants, about 18 to 90 years old, spanned about two dozen US areas. Participants' own reports of clinical history determined their cohort assignment. The study recruited exposed participants who had met a COVID-19 case within 2 weeks before entry. This clone was recorded only once. The CDR3 is 12 residues long. Trimming left V 1 base short and J 8 bases short, with 8 bases between. In germline, CDR1 is SEHNR, CDR2 FQNEAQ (reference sequence). Methods used by the authors: Reference gene primer amplification gave estimated nucleated cell counts. The protocol was immunoSEQ multiplex PCR, while the TCRdb copy is restricted to in-frame clones and leaves out a portion. Clone size and V and J calls were adopted from that table, with D and trimming inferred from the DNA. The sample yields 240,000 or so clones, approximately 90% seen once.

This TCR came from a man between 45 and 60 years old who had been exposed to COVID-19. The V gene is TRBV7-9, the J gene TRBJ1-1; D unresolved. The sequencing sample was made of PBMCs or T cells enriched from blood (not recorded which). DNA of the CDR3: TGTGCCAGCAGCTTAGGAGGTCTCGAAGCTTTCTTT. Translated: CASSLGGLEAFF.